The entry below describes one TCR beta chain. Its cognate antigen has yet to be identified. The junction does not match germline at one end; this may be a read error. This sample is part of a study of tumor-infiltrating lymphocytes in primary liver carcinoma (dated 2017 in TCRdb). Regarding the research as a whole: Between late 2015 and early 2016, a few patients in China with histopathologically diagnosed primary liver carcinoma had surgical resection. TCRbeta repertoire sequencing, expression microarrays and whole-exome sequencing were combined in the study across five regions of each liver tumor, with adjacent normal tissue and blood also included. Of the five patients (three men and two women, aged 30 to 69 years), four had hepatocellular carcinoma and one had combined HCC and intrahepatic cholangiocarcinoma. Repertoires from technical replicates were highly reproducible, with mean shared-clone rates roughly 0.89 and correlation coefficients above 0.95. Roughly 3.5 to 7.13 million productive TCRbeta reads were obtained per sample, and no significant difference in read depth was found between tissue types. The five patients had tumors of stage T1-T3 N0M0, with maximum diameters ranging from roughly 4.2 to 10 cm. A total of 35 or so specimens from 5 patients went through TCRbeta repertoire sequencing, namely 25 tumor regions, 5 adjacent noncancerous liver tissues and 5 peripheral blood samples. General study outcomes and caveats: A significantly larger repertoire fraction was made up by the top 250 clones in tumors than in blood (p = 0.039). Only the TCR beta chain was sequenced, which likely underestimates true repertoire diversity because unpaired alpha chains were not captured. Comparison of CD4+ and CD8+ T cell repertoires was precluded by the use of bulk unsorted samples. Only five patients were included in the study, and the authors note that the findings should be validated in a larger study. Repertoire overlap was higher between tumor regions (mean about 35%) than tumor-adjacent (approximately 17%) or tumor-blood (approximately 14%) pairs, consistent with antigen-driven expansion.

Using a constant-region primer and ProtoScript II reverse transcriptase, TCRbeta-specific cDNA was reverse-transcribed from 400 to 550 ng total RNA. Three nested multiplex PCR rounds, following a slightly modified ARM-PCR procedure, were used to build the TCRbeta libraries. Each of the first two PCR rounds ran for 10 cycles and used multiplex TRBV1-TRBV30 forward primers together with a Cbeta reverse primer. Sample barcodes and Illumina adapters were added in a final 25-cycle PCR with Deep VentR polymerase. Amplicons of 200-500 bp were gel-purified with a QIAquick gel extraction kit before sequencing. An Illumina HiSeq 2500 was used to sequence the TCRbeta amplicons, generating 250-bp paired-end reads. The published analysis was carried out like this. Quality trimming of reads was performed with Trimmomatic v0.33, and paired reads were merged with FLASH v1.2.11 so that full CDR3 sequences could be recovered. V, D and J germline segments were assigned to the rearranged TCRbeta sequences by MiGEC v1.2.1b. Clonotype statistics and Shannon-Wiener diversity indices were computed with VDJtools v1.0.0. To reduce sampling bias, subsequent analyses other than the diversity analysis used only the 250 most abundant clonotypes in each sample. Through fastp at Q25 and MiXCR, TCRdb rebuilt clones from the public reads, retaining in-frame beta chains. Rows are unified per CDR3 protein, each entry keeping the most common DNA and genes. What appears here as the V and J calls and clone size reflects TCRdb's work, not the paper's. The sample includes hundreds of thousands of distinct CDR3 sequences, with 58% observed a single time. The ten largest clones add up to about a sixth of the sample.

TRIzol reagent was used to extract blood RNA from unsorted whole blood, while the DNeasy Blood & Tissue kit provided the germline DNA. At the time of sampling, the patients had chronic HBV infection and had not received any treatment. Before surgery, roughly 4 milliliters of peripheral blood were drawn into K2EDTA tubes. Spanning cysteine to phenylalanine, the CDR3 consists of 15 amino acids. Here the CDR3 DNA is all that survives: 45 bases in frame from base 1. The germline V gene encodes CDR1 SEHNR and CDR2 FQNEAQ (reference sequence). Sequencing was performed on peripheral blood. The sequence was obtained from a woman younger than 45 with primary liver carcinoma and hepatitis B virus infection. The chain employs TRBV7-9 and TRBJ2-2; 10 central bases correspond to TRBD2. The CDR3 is CASSLGLAFTAELFF. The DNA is TGTGCCAGCAGCTTGGGACTAGCGTTCACCGCGGAGCTGTTTTTT.